This section outlines one T cell receptor beta chain sequence together with its context. This entry belongs to a study of blood T cell repertoires in COVID-19. Germline V gene lookup returns CDR1 KGHSH and CDR2 LQKENI. Trimming took 3 bases from V and 1 from J, leaving 12 bases between them. CDR3 length: 15 amino acids. Assay: immunoSEQ multiplex PCR; the TCRdb copy retains only in-frame clones and omits some. This table holds 140,000 to 150,000 clones, 81% found once. This clonotype was sampled from a human donor in a cohort sampled during active COVID-19. Material: peripheral blood. This chain uses TRBV18 with TRBJ2-5; D is perhaps TRBD2 (5 bases). The DNA of the CDR3 is TGTGCCAGCTCACCCTCCCGGGGAGTCCAAGAGACCCAGTACTTC. Protein sequence: CASSPSRGVQETQYF.